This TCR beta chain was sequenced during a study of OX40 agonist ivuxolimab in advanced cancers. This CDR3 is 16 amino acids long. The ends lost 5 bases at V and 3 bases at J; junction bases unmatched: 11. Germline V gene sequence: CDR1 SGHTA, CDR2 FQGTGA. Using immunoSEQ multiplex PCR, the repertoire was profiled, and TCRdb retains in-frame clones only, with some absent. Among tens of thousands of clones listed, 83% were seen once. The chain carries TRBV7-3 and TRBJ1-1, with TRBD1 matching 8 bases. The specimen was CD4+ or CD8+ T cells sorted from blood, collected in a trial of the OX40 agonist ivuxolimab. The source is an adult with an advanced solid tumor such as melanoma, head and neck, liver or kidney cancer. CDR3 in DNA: TGTGCCAGCAGCCGACAGGGGTGGTATCTGGACACTGAAGCTTTCTTT. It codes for CASSRQGWYLDTEAFF. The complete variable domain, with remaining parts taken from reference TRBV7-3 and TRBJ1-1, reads GAGVSQTPSNKVTEKGKYVELRCDPISGHTALYWYRQSLGQGPEFLIYFQGTGAADDSGLPNDRFFAVRPEGSVSTLKIQRTERGDSAVYLCASSRQGWYLDTEAFFGQGTRLTVV.